This TCR beta chain was profiled in a study of cytomegalovirus exposure and HLA in healthy donors. Study conclusions and caveats: Roughly uniform sequencing depth across donors was assumed, possibly incorrectly.

The PCR employed 60 Vbeta primers together with 13 Jbeta primers. Produced via immunoSEQ multiplex PCR; TCRdb's table is partial and in-frame only. The sample contains under 200,000 clones, more than 60% of which appear only once. Comment on this clone: No antigen is known for it.

This CDR3 has 13 residues. CDR1 is LNHDA and CDR2 is SQIVND in the germline V gene (reference sequence). The V end lost 5 bases, the J end lost 7 bases, and 12 bases lay between the germline ends. Sequenced: PBMCs. This receptor was identified in a woman younger than 45 in good health and CMV-seronegative. The gene calls are TRBV19 and TRBJ1-5; D might be TRBD1 (5 bases). CDR3 DNA: TGTGCCAGTAGTTCCGGGGGTGCCCAGCCCCAGCATTTT. Protein: CASSSGGAQPQHF. Variable domain in full (rest from reference TRBV19 and TRBJ1-5): DGGITQSPKYLFRKEGQNVTLSCEQNLNHDAMYWYRQDPGQGLRLIYYSQIVNDFQKGDIAEGYSVSREKKESFPLTVTSAQKNPTAFYLCASSSGGAQPQHFGDGTRLSIL.